The rows below give T cell receptor beta chains drawn from one sample of a study of human T cells and chemical hapten exposure. TCRdb itself ran the RACE reads through MiXCR, one entry per CDR3 protein. The repertoire holds about 50,000 distinct CDR3 sequences, 9.5% to 10% seen once, with 9.5% to 10% in the top ten. The material was whole blood, obtained in connection with sensitization to the hapten diphenylcyclopropenone (DPC). These receptors all come from a woman aged 25 to 45 with alopecia areata. Some clones in this sample may be carry-over from other donors' samples. CDR3s include the opening cysteine and the closing phenylalanine or tryptophan. The order of the fields is D gene, V gene, J gene, clone size, CDR3 protein, CDR3 DNA. D genes are given only for firm matches. Only part of the rows carry a size: once, few, many, or a class if the clone is expanded.

d_call: -; v_call: TRBV6-1; j_call: TRBJ1-1; clone_size: many; cdr3_aa: CASMWTENTEAFF; cdr3_nt: TGTGCCAGCATGTGGACAGAGAACACTGAAGCTTTCTTT
d_call: -; v_call: TRBV2; j_call: TRBJ2-3; clone_size: few; cdr3_aa: CASMAGPDTQYF; cdr3_nt: TGTGCCAGCATGGCGGGCCCAGATACGCAGTATTTT
d_call: TRBD1; v_call: TRBV7-2; j_call: TRBJ2-3; clone_size: -; cdr3_aa: CASSLVAGGNTDTQYF; cdr3_nt: TGTGCCAGCAGCTTAGTGGCAGGGGGCAACACAGATACGCAGTATTTT
d_call: -; v_call: TRBV2; j_call: TRBJ1-4; clone_size: few; cdr3_aa: CASSPVGNEKLFF; cdr3_nt: TGTGCCAGCAGCCCAGTCGGTAATGAAAAACTGTTTTTT
d_call: -; v_call: TRBV23-1; j_call: TRBJ1-5; clone_size: few; cdr3_aa: CASSQVLWTADQPQHF; cdr3_nt: TGCGCCAGCAGTCAGGTGCTATGGACGGCGGATCAGCCCCAGCATTTT
d_call: -; v_call: TRBV20-1; j_call: TRBJ1-3; clone_size: many; cdr3_aa: CSARDYKEVGNTIYF; cdr3_nt: TGCAGTGCTAGAGATTATAAGGAGGTTGGAAACACCATATATTTT
d_call: TRBD1; v_call: TRBV19; j_call: TRBJ1-5; clone_size: few; cdr3_aa: CASRGPGQGGFCNQPQHF; cdr3_nt: TGTGCCAGTAGGGGCCCGGGACAGGGAGGATTCTGTAATCAGCCCCAGCATTTT
d_call: -; v_call: TRBV7-8; j_call: TRBJ2-5; clone_size: few; cdr3_aa: CASSLGPSAGQETQYF; cdr3_nt: TGTGCCAGCAGCTTAGGCCCTAGCGCAGGACAAGAGACCCAGTACTTC
d_call: -; v_call: TRBV10-3; j_call: TRBJ1-1; clone_size: many; cdr3_aa: CAISGRANTEAFF; cdr3_nt: TGTGCCATCAGTGGGCGGGCAAACACTGAAGCTTTCTTT
d_call: -; v_call: TRBV6-1; j_call: TRBJ1-6; clone_size: few; cdr3_aa: CASSVYQANSPLHF; cdr3_nt: TGTGCCAGCAGTGTGTACCAGGCGAATTCACCCCTCCACTTT
d_call: -; v_call: TRBV3-1; j_call: TRBJ1-2; clone_size: many; cdr3_aa: CASSQVTWREVNYGYTF; cdr3_nt: TGTGCCAGCAGCCAAGTAACTTGGCGGGAAGTTAACTATGGCTACACCTTC
d_call: -; v_call: TRBV12-3/TRBV12-4; j_call: TRBJ1-5; clone_size: -; cdr3_aa: CASSSQGRNQPQHF; cdr3_nt: TGTGCCAGCAGTTCACAGGGACGCAATCAGCCCCAGCATTTT
d_call: TRBD1; v_call: TRBV10-3; j_call: TRBJ2-2; clone_size: few; cdr3_aa: CAITSAPTGVSGELFF; cdr3_nt: TGTGCCATCACCAGCGCCCCGACAGGGGTCTCCGGGGAGCTGTTTTTT
d_call: -; v_call: TRBV20-1; j_call: TRBJ2-4; clone_size: many; cdr3_aa: CSARRAGWQNIQYF; cdr3_nt: TGCAGTGCTAGGCGTGCAGGGTGGCAAAACATTCAGTACTTC
d_call: TRBD2; v_call: TRBV20-1; j_call: TRBJ2-7; clone_size: few; cdr3_aa: CSARVLADPTGEQYF; cdr3_nt: TGCAGTGCTAGAGTACTAGCGGACCCGACCGGGGAGCAGTACTTC
d_call: -; v_call: TRBV11-2; j_call: TRBJ1-1; clone_size: few; cdr3_aa: CASSYDLVLERESFF; cdr3_nt: TGTGCCAGCAGCTACGACTTAGTGCTGGAAAGGGAATCTTTCTTT
d_call: TRBD2; v_call: TRBV3-1; j_call: TRBJ2-2; clone_size: few; cdr3_aa: CASSPSGGATGELFF; cdr3_nt: TGTGCCAGCAGTCCTAGCGGGGGGGCCACCGGGGAGCTGTTTTTT
d_call: -; v_call: TRBV20-1; j_call: TRBJ2-7; clone_size: few; cdr3_aa: CSASGLIGRRTPSTRSYEQYF; cdr3_nt: TGCAGTGCTAGTGGTCTCATCGGACGGCGAACCCCTTCGACACGCTCCTACGAGCAGTACTTC
d_call: TRBD2; v_call: TRBV18; j_call: TRBJ2-6; clone_size: -; cdr3_aa: CASSPSSGAPSGANVLTF; cdr3_nt: TGTGCCAGCTCACCTAGTAGCGGGGCGCCCTCTGGGGCCAACGTCCTGACTTTC
d_call: -; v_call: TRBV20-1; j_call: TRBJ1-1; clone_size: few; cdr3_aa: CSASGHTEAFF; cdr3_nt: TGCAGTGCTAGTGGACACACTGAAGCTTTCTTT
d_call: -; v_call: TRBV7-8; j_call: TRBJ2-7; clone_size: many; cdr3_aa: CASSLGTAYEQYF; cdr3_nt: TGTGCCAGCAGCTTAGGGACAGCCTACGAGCAGTACTTC
d_call: -; v_call: TRBV21-1; j_call: TRBJ1-1; clone_size: few; cdr3_aa: CASSKLGGESLNTEAFF; cdr3_nt: TGTGCCAGCAGCAAATTAGGGGGGGAGAGTCTGAACACTGAAGCTTTCTTT
d_call: -; v_call: TRBV4-2; j_call: TRBJ1-6; clone_size: few; cdr3_aa: CASTQEWSSYNSPLHF; cdr3_nt: TGTGCCAGCACCCAAGAGTGGAGCTCCTATAATTCACCCCTCCACTTT
d_call: -; v_call: TRBV7-2; j_call: TRBJ1-2; clone_size: many; cdr3_aa: CASSLARRQTIGYTF; cdr3_nt: TGTGCCAGCAGCTTAGCTCGACGACAGACCATTGGCTACACCTTC
d_call: TRBD2; v_call: TRBV6-5; j_call: TRBJ2-3; clone_size: few; cdr3_aa: CVVGGGSTDTQYF; cdr3_nt: TGTGTGGTCGGGGGGGGGAGCACAGATACGCAGTATTTT
d_call: TRBD1; v_call: TRBV7-6; j_call: TRBJ1-1; clone_size: many; cdr3_aa: CASSFDGTGRTEAFF; cdr3_nt: TGTGCCAGCAGCTTTGATGGGACAGGTCGGACTGAAGCTTTCTTT
d_call: -; v_call: TRBV7-2; j_call: TRBJ1-4; clone_size: few; cdr3_aa: CASSANTGYREKLFF; cdr3_nt: TGTGCCAGCAGCGCAAATACAGGGTATCGGGAAAAACTGTTTTTT
d_call: TRBD1; v_call: TRBV20-1; j_call: TRBJ2-7; clone_size: many; cdr3_aa: CSARDSHLTGAYEQYF; cdr3_nt: TGCAGTGCTAGAGATTCCCATCTGACAGGGGCCTACGAGCAGTACTTC
d_call: -; v_call: TRBV3-1; j_call: TRBJ1-6; clone_size: -; cdr3_aa: CASSTGGGRSLHF; cdr3_nt: TGTGCCAGCAGTACGGGAGGGGGGAGATCTCTCCACTTT
d_call: TRBD2; v_call: TRBV29-1; j_call: TRBJ2-5; clone_size: -; cdr3_aa: CSVGFAGGQETQYF; cdr3_nt: TGCAGCGTTGGTTTCGCGGGGGGGCAGGAGACCCAGTACTTC
d_call: -; v_call: TRBV11-2; j_call: TRBJ1-6; clone_size: few; cdr3_aa: CASSLEGVGGSSPLHF; cdr3_nt: TGTGCCAGCAGCTTAGAAGGGGTGGGAGGGAGCTCACCCCTCCACTTT
d_call: -; v_call: TRBV4-3; j_call: TRBJ2-7; clone_size: -; cdr3_aa: CASSQDLGPPIGEQYF; cdr3_nt: TGCGCCAGCAGCCAAGATCTGGGCCCCCCTATCGGGGAGCAGTACTTC
d_call: -; v_call: TRBV6-5; j_call: TRBJ2-3; clone_size: few; cdr3_aa: CASSPPLGLPHTDTQYF; cdr3_nt: TGTGCCAGCAGTCCTCCGTTGGGGCTCCCCCACACAGATACGCAGTATTTT
d_call: -; v_call: TRBV4-3; j_call: TRBJ2-1; clone_size: few; cdr3_aa: CASSRSGAGSYNEQFF; cdr3_nt: TGCGCCAGCAGCAGATCAGGAGCGGGTTCCTACAATGAGCAGTTCTTC
d_call: -; v_call: TRBV5-8; j_call: TRBJ2-3; clone_size: -; cdr3_aa: CASRYFRSVADTQYF; cdr3_nt: TGTGCCAGCCGTTACTTCCGGTCGGTCGCAGATACGCAGTATTTT
d_call: TRBD2; v_call: TRBV12-3/TRBV12-4; j_call: TRBJ2-1; clone_size: many; cdr3_aa: CASSLEAGGPSSYNEQFF; cdr3_nt: TGTGCCAGCAGTTTAGAAGCGGGGGGGCCCAGCTCCTACAATGAGCAGTTCTTC
d_call: TRBD1; v_call: TRBV7-8; j_call: TRBJ1-5; clone_size: many; cdr3_aa: CASSSAQGVGEPQHF; cdr3_nt: TGTGCCAGCAGCTCGGCACAGGGGGTAGGGGAGCCCCAGCATTTT
d_call: -; v_call: TRBV20-1; j_call: TRBJ2-7; clone_size: -; cdr3_aa: CSASLGQPPYEQYF; cdr3_nt: TGCAGTGCTAGTCTAGGACAGCCGCCCTACGAGCAGTACTTC
d_call: -; v_call: TRBV2; j_call: TRBJ2-6; clone_size: few; cdr3_aa: CASSEPRTEFSGANVLTF; cdr3_nt: TGTGCCAGCAGTGAACCCAGGACGGAATTCTCTGGGGCCAACGTCCTGACTTTC
d_call: TRBD2; v_call: TRBV12-3/TRBV12-4; j_call: TRBJ2-1; clone_size: many; cdr3_aa: CASSFSGGADEQFF; cdr3_nt: TGTGCCAGCAGTTTTAGCGGGGGGGCCGATGAGCAGTTCTTC
d_call: -; v_call: TRBV20-1; j_call: TRBJ1-5; clone_size: -; cdr3_aa: CSASRNNQPQHF; cdr3_nt: TGCAGTGCTAGCCGGAATAATCAGCCCCAGCATTTT
d_call: TRBD2; v_call: TRBV4-3; j_call: TRBJ2-5; clone_size: -; cdr3_aa: CASSQRLAGGGGETQYF; cdr3_nt: TGCGCCAGCAGCCAACGACTAGCGGGTGGGGGAGGAGAGACCCAGTACTTC
d_call: -; v_call: TRBV6-5; j_call: TRBJ1-1; clone_size: many; cdr3_aa: CASSYPPTEAFF; cdr3_nt: TGTGCCAGCAGTTACCCCCCCACTGAAGCTTTCTTT
d_call: -; v_call: TRBV3-1; j_call: TRBJ2-3; clone_size: many; cdr3_aa: CASRWRGTDTQYF; cdr3_nt: TGTGCCAGCAGGTGGAGGGGCACAGATACGCAGTATTTT